This T cell receptor (beta chain) was sequenced for a study of OX40 agonist ivuxolimab in advanced cancers. Study-wide results and limits: Blood T cells, both CD4+ and CD8+, expanded clonally by week 6 at 0.1 to 3.0 mg/kg. In CD8+ T cells, expanded clones were on average more numerous than in CD4+. Nonresponders included some who also had low normalized T-cell clonal expansion.

The CDR3 length is 14 residues. From germline, CDR1 is SGHAT and CDR2 FQNNGV. Trimming pared 1 base from V and 6 bases from J, leaving 10 bases between. Profiling relied on immunoSEQ multiplex PCR, and the TCRdb table lists in-frame clones only, not all of them. The sample includes 37,000 or so clones, 70% to 80% of them seen just once. Blood got drawn at baseline, again on cycle 4 day 1, and then on cycle 7 day 1. For this clone: Its antigen is not known.

The source of this sequence is an adult with an advanced solid tumor such as melanoma, head and neck, liver or kidney cancer. V gene TRBV11-2 combines with J gene TRBJ2-1; the D is unclear. Specimen: CD4+ or CD8+ T cells sorted from blood, collected in a trial of the OX40 agonist ivuxolimab. As DNA, the CDR3 is TGTGCCAGCAGCTTAGTGTCGCCTCCCAATGAGCAGTTCTTC. The encoded protein is CASSLVSPPNEQFF.